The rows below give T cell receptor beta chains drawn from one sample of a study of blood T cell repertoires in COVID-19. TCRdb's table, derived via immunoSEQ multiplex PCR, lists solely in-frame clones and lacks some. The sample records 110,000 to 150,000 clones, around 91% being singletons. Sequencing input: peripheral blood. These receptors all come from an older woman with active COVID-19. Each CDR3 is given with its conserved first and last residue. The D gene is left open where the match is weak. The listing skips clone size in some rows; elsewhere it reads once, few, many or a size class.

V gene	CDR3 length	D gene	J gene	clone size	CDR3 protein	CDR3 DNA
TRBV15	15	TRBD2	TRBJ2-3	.	CATRERRGSTDTQYF	TGTGCCACCAGAGAACGGCGGGGGAGCACAGATACGCAGTATTTT
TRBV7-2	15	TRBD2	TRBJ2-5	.	CASSTAGVGRETQYF	TGTGCCAGCAGCACGGCGGGAGTAGGTCGGGAGACCCAGTACTTC
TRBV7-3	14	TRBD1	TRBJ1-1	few	CASSPGTGSTEAFF	TGTGCCAGCAGCCCCGGGACAGGGAGCACTGAAGCTTTCTTT
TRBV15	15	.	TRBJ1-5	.	CATSRDQQVGQPQHF	TGTGCCACCAGCAGAGATCAACAGGTCGGTCAGCCCCAGCATTTT
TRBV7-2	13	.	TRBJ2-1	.	CASSLARYNEQFF	TGTGCCAGCAGCCTAGCGCGATACAATGAGCAGTTCTTC
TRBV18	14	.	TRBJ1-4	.	CASSPPNRVEKLFF	TGTGCCAGCTCACCACCGAACAGGGTGGAGAAACTGTTTTTT
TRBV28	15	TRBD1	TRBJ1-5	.	CASQTGLMSNQPQHF	TGTGCCAGCCAGACAGGGCTGATGAGCAATCAGCCCCAGCATTTT
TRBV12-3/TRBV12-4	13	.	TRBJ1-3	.	CASSPSGGNTIYF	TGTGCCAGCAGTCCGTCGGGTGGAAACACCATATATTTT
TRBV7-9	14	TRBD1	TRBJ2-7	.	CASSSLTGTYEQYF	TGTGCCAGCAGCTCCCTGACAGGGACCTACGAGCAGTACTTC
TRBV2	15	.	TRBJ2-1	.	CASSPFSGAYNEQFF	TGTGCCAGCAGTCCGTTCTCAGGGGCCTACAATGAGCAGTTCTTC
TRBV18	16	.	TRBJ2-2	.	CASSTWTELNTGELFF	TGTGCCAGCTCAACATGGACAGAATTGAACACCGGGGAGCTGTTTTTT
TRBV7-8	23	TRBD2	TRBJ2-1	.	CASSHPGTSGSLRQFLSYNEQFF	TGTGCCAGCAGCCACCCGGGGACTAGCGGGAGCCTCCGTCAGTTTCTCTCCTACAATGAGCAGTTCTTC
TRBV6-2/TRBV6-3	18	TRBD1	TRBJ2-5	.	CASSVGRYGTGGQETQYF	TGTGCCAGCAGTGTAGGCCGATACGGGACAGGGGGCCAAGAGACCCAGTACTTC
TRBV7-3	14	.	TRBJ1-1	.	CASSLDRQNTEAFF	TGTGCCAGCAGCCTCGACAGGCAAAACACTGAAGCTTTCTTT
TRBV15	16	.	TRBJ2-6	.	CATSAEGFSGANVLTF	TGTGCCACCAGCGCGGAGGGCTTCTCTGGGGCCAACGTCCTGACTTTC
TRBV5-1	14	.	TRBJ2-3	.	CASSWNEGTDTQYF	TGCGCCAGCAGCTGGAATGAGGGCACAGATACGCAGTATTTT